This T cell receptor (beta chain) comes out of a study of siplizumab effects on memory and regulatory T cells. General study points: It seemed that naive T cells were more diverse than memory cells and were major contributors to the alloresponse.

Assay: immunoSEQ multiplex PCR; the TCRdb copy retains only in-frame clones and omits some. The sample has 100,000 or so clones, roughly 90% seen once. CDR1 is SGHNT, CDR2 YENEEA, per germline. The CDR3 length is 14 residues. Trimming stripped 2 bases from V and 5 bases from J, with 11 bases between. For this clone: What it recognizes is unknown.

This TCR was sampled from a human donor in good health. The sequenced sample was CD4+ T cells sorted from blood. The chain has TRBV11-3 and TRBJ2-3; D gene ambiguous. The CDR3 DNA reads TGTGCCAGCAGCTTAAGAGCAGCTAGAGATACGCAGTATTTT. Its protein product is CASSLRAARDTQYF.